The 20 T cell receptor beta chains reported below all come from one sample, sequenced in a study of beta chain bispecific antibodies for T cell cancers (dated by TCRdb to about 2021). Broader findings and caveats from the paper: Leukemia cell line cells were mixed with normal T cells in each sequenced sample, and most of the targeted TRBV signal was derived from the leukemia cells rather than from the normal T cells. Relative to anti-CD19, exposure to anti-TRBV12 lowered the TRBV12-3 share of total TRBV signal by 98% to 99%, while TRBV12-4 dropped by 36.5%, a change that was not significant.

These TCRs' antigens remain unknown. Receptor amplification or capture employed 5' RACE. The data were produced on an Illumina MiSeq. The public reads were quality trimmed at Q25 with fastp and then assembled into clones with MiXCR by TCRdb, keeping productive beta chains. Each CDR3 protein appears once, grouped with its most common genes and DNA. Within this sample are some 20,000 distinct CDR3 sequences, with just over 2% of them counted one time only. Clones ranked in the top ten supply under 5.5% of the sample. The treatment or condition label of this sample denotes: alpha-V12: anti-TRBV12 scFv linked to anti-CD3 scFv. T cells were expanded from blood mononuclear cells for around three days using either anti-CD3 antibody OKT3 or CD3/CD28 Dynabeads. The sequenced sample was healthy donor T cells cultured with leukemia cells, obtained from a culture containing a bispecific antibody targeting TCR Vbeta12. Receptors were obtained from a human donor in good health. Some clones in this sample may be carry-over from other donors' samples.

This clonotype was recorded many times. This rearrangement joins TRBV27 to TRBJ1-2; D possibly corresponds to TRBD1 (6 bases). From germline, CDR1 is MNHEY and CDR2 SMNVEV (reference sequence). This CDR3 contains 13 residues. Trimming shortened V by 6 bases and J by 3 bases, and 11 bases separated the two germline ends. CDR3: CASRGTPDYGYTF. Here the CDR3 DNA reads TGTGCCAGCAGGGGGACACCCGACTATGGCTACACCTTC.

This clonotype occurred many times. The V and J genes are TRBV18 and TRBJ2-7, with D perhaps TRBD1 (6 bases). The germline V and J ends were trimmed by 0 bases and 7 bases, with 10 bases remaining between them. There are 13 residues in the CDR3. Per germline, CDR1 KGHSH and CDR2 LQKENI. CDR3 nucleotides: TGTGCCAGCTCACCACCGATGACAGGAGAGCAGTACTTC. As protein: CASSPPMTGEQYF.

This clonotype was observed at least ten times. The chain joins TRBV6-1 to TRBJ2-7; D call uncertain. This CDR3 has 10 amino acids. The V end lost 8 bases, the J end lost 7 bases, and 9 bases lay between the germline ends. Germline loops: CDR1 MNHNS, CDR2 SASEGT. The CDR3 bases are TGTGCCAGCCAGGAAGGGGAGCAGTACTTC. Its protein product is CASQEGEQYF.

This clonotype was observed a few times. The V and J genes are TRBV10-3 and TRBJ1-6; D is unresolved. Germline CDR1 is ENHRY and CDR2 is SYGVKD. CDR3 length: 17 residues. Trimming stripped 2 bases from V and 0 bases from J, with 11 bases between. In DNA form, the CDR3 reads TGTGCCATCAGTGAGCCCACTGAGAGCTCCTATAATTCACCCCTCCACTTT. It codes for CAISEPTESSYNSPLHF.

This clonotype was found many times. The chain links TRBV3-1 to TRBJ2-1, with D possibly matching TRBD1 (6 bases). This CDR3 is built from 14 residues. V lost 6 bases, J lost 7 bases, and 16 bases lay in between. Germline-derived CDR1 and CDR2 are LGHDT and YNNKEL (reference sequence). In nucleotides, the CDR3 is TGTGCCAGCAGTAAGCAGGGGCAGGAAAATGAGCAGTTCTTC. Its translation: CASSKQGQENEQFF.

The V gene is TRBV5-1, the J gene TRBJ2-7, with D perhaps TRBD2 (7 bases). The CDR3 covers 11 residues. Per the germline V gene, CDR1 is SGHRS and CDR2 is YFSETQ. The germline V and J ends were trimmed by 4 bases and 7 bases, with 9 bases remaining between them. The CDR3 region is CASSKGGEQYF. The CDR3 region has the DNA TGCGCCAGCAGCAAGGGGGGGGAGCAGTACTTC.

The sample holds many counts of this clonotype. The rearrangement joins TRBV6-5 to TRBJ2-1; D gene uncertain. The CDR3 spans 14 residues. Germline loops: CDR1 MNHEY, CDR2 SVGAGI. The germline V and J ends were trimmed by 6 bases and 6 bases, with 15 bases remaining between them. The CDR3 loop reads CASSRVLSPNEQFF. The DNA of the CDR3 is TGTGCCAGCAGCCGGGTCCTTTCCCCCAATGAGCAGTTCTTC.

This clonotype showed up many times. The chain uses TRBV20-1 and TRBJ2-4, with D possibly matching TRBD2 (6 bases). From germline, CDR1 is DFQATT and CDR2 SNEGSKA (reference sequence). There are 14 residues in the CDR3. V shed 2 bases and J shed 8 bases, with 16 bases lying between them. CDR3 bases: TGCAGTGCTAGAAACTCTAGGAGGAGGGACATTCAGTACTTC. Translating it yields CSARNSRRRDIQYF.

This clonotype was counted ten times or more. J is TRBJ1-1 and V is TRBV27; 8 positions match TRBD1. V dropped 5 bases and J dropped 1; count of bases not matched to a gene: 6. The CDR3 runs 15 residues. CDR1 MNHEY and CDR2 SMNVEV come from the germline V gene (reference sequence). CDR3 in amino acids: CASSEPGTGNTEAFF. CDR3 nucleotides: TGTGCCAGCAGTGAACCCGGGACAGGGAACACTGAAGCTTTCTTT.

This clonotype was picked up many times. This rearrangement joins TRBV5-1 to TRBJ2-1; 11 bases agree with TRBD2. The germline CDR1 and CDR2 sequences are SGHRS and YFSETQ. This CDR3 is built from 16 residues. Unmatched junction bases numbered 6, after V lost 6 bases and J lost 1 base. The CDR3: CASTTRLAGSYNEQFF. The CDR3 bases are TGCGCCAGCACCACAAGACTAGCGGGGTCCTACAATGAGCAGTTCTTC.

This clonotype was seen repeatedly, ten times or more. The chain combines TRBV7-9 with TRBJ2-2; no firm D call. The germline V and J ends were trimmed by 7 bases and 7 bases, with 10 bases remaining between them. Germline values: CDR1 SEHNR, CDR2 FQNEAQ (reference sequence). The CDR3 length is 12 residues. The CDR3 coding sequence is TGTGCCAGCACCAATGTTGGCGGGGAGCTGTTTTTT. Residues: CASTNVGGELFF.

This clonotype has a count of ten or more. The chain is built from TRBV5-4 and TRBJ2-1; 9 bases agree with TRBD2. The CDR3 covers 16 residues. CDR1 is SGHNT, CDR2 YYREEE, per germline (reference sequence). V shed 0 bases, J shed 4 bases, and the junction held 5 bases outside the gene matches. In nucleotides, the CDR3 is TGTGCCAGCAGCTTGGACCTAGCGGGGTTTTACAATGAGCAGTTCTTC. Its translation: CASSLDLAGFYNEQFF.

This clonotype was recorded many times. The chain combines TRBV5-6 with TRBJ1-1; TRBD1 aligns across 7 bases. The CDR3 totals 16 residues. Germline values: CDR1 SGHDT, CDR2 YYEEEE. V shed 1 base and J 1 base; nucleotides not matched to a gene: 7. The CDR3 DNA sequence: TGTGCCAGCAGCTTGTCAGGGGGAACGAGGAACACTGAAGCTTTCTTT. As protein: CASSLSGGTRNTEAFF. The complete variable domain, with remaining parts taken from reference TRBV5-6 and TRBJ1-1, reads DAGVTQSPTHLIKTRGQQVTLRCSPKSGHDTVSWYQQALGQGPQFIFQYYEEEERQRGNFPDRFSGHQFPNYSSELNVNALLLGDSALYLCASSLSGGTRNTEAFFGQGTRLTVV.

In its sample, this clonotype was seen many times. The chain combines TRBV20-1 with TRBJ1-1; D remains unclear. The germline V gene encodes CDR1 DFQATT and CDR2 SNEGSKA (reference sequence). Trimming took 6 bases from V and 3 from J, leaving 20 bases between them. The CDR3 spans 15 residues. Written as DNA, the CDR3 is TGCAGTGCCCGCTCTCATCGGCAGGCTTACACTGAAGCTTTCTTT. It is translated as CSARSHRQAYTEAFF.

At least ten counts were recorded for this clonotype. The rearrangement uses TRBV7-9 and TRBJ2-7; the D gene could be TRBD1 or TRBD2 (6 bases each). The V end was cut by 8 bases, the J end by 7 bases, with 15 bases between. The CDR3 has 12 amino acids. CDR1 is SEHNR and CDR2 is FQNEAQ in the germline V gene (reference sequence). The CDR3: CASAQGGGEQYF. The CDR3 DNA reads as TGTGCCAGCGCCCAAGGAGGGGGTGAGCAGTACTTC.

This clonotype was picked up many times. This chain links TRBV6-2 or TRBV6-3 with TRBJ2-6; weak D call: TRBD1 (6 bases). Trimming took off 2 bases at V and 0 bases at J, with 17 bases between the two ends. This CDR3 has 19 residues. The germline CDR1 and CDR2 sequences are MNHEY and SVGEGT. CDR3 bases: TGTGCCAGCAGTTACCGGCTGCGGGCAGGGGACTCTGGGGCCAACGTCCTGACTTTC. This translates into CASSYRLRAGDSGANVLTF.

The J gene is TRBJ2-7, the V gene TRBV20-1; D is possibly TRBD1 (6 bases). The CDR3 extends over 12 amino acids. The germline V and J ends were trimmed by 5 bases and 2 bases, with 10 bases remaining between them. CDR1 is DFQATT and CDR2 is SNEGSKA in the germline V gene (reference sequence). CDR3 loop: CSALRGPYEQYF. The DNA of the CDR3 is TGCAGTGCTCTCAGGGGCCCCTACGAGCAGTACTTC.

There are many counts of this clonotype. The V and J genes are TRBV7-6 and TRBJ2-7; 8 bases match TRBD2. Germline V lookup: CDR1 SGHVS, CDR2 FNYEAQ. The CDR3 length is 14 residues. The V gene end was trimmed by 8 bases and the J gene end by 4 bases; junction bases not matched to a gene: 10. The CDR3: CASSSGGAAYEQYF. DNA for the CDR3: TGTGCCAGCTCCTCCGGGGGGGCAGCGTACGAGCAGTACTTC.

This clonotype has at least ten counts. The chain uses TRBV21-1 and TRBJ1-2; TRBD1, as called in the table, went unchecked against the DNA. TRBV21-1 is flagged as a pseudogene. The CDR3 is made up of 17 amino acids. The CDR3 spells CASSQNVTGRINYGYTF. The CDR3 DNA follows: TGTGCCAGCAGCCAAAACGTAACAGGGCGAATCAACTATGGCTACACCTTC.

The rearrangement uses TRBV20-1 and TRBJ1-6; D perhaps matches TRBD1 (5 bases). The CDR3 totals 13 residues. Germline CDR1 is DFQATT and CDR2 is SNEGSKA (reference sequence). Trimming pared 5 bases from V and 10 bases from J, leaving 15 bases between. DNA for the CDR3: TGCAGTGCTCCGACAGCCGGCAAATCACCCCTCCACTTT. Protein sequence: CSAPTAGKSPLHF.